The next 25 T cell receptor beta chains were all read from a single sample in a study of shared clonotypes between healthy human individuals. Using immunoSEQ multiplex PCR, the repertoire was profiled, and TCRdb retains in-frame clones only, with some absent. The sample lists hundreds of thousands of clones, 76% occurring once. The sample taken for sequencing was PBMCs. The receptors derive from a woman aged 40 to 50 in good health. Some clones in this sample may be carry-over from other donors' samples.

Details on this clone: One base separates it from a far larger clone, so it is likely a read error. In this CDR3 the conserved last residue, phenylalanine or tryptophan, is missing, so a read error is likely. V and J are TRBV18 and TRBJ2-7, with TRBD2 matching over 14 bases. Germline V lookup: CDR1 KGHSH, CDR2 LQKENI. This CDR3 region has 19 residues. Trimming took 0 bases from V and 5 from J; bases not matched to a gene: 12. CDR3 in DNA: TGTGCCAGCTCACCACCCTACTCGGGACTAGCGGGAGATTTGAACGAGCAGTACCTC. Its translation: CASSPPYSGLAGDLNEQYL.

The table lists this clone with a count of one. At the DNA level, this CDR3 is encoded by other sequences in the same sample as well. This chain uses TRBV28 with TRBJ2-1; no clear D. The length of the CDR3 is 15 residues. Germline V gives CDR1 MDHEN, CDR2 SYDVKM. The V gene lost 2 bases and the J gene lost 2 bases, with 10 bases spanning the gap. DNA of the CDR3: TGTGCCAGCAGTTTAGCTGGAAGGACCTACAATGAGCAGTTCTTC. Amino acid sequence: CASSLAGRTYNEQFF.

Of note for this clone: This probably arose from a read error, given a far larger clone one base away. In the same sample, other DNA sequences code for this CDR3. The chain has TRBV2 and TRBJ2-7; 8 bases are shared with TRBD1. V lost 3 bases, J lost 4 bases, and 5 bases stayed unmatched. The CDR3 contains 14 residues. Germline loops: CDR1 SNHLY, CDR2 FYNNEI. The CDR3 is CASSETRQGYEQYF. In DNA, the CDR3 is TGTGCCAGCAGTGAGACCCGACAGGGGTACGAGCAGTACTTC.

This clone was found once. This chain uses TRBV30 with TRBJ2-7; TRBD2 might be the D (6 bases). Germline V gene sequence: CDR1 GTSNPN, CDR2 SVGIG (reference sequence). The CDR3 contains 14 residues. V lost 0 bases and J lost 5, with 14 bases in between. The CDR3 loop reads CAWSVGGLRNEQYF. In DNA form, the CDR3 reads TGTGCCTGGAGTGTAGGAGGGTTAAGGAACGAGCAGTACTTC.

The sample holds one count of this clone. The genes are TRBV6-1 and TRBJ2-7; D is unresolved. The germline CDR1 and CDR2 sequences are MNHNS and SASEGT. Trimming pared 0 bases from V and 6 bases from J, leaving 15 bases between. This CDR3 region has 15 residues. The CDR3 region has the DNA TGTGCCAGCAGTGAAGCAACATGGAACTTCAGCGAGCAGTACTTC. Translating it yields CASSEATWNFSEQYF.

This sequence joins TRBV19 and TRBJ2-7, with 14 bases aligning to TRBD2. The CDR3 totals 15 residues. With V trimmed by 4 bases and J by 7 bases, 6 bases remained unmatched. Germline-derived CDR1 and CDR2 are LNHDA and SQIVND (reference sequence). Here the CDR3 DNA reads TGTGCCAGTAGTACGGGACTAGCGGGAGCTCATGAGCAGTACTTC. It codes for CASSTGLAGAHEQYF.

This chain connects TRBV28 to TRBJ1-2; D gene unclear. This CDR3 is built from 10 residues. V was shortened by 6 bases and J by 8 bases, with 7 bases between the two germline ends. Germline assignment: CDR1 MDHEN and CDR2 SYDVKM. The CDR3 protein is CASSQKGYTF. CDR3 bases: TGTGCCAGCAGCCAAAAAGGCTACACCTTC.

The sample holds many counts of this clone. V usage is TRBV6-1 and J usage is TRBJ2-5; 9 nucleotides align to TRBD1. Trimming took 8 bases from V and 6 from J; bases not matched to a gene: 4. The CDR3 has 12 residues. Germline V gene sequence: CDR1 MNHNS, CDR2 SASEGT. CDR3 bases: TGTGCCAGCGCACAGGGGGCGAAGACCCAGTACTTC. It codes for CASAQGAKTQYF.

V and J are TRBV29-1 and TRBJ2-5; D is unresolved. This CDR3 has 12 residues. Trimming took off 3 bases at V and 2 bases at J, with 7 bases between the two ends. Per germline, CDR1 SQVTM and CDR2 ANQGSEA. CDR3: CSVDVPQETQYF. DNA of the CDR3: TGCAGCGTTGACGTGCCTCAAGAGACCCAGTACTTC. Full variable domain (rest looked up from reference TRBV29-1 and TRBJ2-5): SAVISQKPSRDICQRGTSLTIQCQVDSQVTMMFWYRQQPGQSLTLIATANQGSEATYESGFVIDKFPISRPNLTFSTLTVSNMSPEDSSIYLCSVDVPQETQYFGPGTRLLVL.

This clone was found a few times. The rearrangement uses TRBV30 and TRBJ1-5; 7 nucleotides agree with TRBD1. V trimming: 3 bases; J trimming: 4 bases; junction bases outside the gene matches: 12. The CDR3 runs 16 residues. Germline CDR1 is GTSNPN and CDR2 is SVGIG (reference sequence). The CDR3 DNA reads TGTGCCTGGAGCTCCGGGACAGAGTTAAATAATCAGCCCCAGCATTTT. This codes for CAWSSGTELNNQPQHF.

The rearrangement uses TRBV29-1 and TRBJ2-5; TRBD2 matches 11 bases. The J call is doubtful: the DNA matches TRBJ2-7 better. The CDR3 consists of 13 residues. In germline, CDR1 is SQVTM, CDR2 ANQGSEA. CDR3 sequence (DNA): TGCAGCGCTGGAGGGACTAGCGGTTACGAGCAGTACTTC. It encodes CSAGGTSGYEQYF.

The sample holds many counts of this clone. CDR3: CASSAHGGSYEQYF. CDR3 nucleotide sequence: TGTGCCAGCAGCGCCCATGGAGGGTCCTACGAGCAGTACTTC. V is TRBV5-4 and J is TRBJ2-7, with a weak D call TRBD2 (6 bases). The CDR3 extends over 14 amino acids. Germline V lookup: CDR1 SGHNT, CDR2 YYREEE (reference sequence). The V end lost 4 bases, the J end lost 1 base, and 12 bases lay between the germline ends.

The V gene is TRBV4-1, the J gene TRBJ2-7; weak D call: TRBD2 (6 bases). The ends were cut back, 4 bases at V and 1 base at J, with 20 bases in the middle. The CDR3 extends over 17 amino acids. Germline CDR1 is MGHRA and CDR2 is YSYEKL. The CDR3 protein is CASSRSDPGLGSYEQYF. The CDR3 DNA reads TGCGCCAGCAGCCGGTCAGACCCGGGACTGGGATCCTACGAGCAGTACTTC.

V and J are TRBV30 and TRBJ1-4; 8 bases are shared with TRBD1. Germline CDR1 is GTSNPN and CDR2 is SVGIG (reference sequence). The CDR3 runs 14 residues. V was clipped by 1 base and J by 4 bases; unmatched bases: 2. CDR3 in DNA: TGTGCCTGGAGTGGGACAGGGTTTAATGAAAAACTGTTTTTT. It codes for CAWSGTGFNEKLFF. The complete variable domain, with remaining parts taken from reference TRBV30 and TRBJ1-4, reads SQTIHQWPATLVQPVGSPLSLECTVEGTSNPNLYWYRQAAGRGLQLLFYSVGIGQISSEVPQNLSASRPQDRQFILSSKKLLLSDSGFYLCAWSGTGFNEKLFFGSGTQLSVL.

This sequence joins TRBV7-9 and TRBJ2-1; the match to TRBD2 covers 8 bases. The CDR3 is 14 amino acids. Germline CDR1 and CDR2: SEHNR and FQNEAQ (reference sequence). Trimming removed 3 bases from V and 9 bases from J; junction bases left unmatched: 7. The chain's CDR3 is CASSFIGSGVEQFF. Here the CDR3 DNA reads TGTGCCAGCAGCTTTATAGGTAGCGGGGTTGAGCAGTTCTTC.

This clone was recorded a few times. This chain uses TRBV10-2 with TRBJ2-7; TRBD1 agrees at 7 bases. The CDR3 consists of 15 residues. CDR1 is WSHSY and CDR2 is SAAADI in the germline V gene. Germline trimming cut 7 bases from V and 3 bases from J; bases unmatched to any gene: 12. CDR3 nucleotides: TGCGCCAGCATTGAAGGGACAGTGGGGCACTACGAGCAGTACTTC. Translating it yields CASIEGTVGHYEQYF.

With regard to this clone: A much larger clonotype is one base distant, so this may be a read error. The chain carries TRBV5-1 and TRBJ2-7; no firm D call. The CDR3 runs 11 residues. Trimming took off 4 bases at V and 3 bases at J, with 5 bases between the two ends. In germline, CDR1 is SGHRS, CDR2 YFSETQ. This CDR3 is CASSQSYEQYF. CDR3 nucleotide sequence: TGCGCCAGCAGCCAAAGCTACGAGCAGTACTTC.

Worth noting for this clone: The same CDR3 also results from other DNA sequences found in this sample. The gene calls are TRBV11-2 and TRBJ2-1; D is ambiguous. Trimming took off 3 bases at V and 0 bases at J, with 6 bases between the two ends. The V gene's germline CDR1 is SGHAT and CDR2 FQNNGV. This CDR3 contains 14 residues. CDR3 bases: TGTGCCAGCAGCTTCGGCCTCTCCTACAATGAGCAGTTCTTC. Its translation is CASSFGLSYNEQFF. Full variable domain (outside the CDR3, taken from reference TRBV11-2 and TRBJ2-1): EAGVAQSPRYKIIEKRQSVAFWCNPISGHATLYWYQQILGQGPKLLIQFQNNGVVDDSQLPKDRFSAERLKGVDSTLKIQPAKLEDSAVYLCASSFGLSYNEQFFGPGTRLTVL.

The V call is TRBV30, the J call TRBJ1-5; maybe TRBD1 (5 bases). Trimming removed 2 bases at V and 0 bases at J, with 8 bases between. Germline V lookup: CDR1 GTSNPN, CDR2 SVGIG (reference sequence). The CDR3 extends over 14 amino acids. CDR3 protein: CAWSTTASNQPQHF. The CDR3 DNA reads TGTGCCTGGAGTACGACAGCTAGCAATCAGCCCCAGCATTTT.

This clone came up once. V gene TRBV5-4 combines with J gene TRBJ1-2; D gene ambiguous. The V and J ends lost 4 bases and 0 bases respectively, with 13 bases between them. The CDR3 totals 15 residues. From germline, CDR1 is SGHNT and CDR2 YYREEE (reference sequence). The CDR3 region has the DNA TGTGCCAGCAGCGAGGAACCTCAATCTAACTATGGCTACACCTTC. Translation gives CASSEEPQSNYGYTF.

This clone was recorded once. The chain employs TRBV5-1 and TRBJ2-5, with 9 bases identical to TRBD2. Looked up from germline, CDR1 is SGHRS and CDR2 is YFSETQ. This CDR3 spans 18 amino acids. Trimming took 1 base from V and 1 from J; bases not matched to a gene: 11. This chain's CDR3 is CASSLNPTSGITQETQYF. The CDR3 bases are TGCGCCAGCAGCTTGAACCCGACTAGCGGCATTACCCAAGAGACCCAGTACTTC.

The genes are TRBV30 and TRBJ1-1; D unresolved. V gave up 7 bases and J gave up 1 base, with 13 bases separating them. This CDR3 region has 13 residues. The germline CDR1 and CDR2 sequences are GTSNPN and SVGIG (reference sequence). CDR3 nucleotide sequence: TGTGCCTCGGGAGGACGCCGGAACACTGAAGCTTTCTTT. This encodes CASGGRRNTEAFF.

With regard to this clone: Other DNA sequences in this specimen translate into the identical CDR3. The CDR3 loop reads CASSSATEAFF. The DNA for the CDR3 is TGTGCCAGCAGTTCCGCGACTGAAGCTTTCTTT. V is TRBV28 and J is TRBJ1-1; D is unclear. The CDR3 has 11 amino acids. V shed 4 bases and J shed 5 bases, with 5 bases lying between them. CDR1 and CDR2 from the germline V gene are MDHEN and SYDVKM.

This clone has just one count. The CDR3 DNA reads TGTGCAAGTCGCTTAGCGAAGGGACAGGGCAAGGACGAGCAGTACTTC. Amino acid sequence: CASRLAKGQGKDEQYF. This chain uses TRBV12-2 with TRBJ2-7; the table calls TRBD1, which could not be checked here. TRBV12-2 represents a pseudogene. The CDR3 has 16 amino acids.

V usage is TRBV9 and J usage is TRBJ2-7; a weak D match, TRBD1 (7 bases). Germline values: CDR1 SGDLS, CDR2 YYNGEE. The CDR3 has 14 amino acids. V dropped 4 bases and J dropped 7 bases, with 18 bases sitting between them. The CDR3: CASSLGQLRGEQYF. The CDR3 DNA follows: TGTGCCAGCAGCCTGGGACAGCTTCGGGGGGAGCAGTACTTC.